The 17 T cell receptor beta chains below all came from one sample that was sequenced in a study of blood T cell repertoires in COVID-19. Measured with immunoSEQ multiplex PCR; TCRdb has only the in-frame clones, and not every one. The data hold some 240,000 clones, with approximately 82% observed a single time. Sequenced material: peripheral blood. These receptors were obtained from a woman aged 40 to 55 who had recovered from COVID-19.

A single count supports this clone. This chain links TRBV6-6 with TRBJ2-3; tentatively, D is TRBD2 (7 bases). Trimming cost V 7 bases and J 1 base, with 12 bases left between them. The CDR3 has 14 amino acids. Germline-derived CDR1 and CDR2 are MNHNY and SVGAGI (reference sequence). In DNA form, the CDR3 reads TGTGCCAGCACGGGGGCGGGGGGCACAGATACGCAGTATTTT. This translates into CASTGAGGTDTQYF.

This chain links TRBV5-4 with TRBJ2-3; 11 bases are a match to TRBD2. Unmatched junction bases numbered 10, after V lost 1 base and J lost 3 bases. Germline CDR1 and CDR2: SGHNT and YYREEE (reference sequence). CDR3 length equals 18 residues. CDR3 sequence reads: CASSLRLAGGPGTDTQYF. The CDR3 bases are TGTGCCAGCAGCTTGAGGCTAGCGGGGGGACCGGGGACAGATACGCAGTATTTT.

A single count supports this clone. This rearrangement joins TRBV3-1 (or the pseudogene TRBV3-2) to TRBJ2-3, with TRBD1 matching over 8 bases. Germline V gene sequence: CDR1 LGHDT, CDR2 YNNKEL (reference sequence). The CDR3 loop spans 16 amino acids. V lost 0 bases, J lost 5 bases, and 7 bases stayed unmatched. CDR3: CASSQDPAGGIDTQYF. The CDR3 bases are TGTGCCAGCAGCCAAGACCCCGCAGGGGGCATAGATACGCAGTATTTT.

The chain employs TRBV7-9 and TRBJ1-2, with a possible D match to TRBD1 (5 bases). Germline CDR1 SEHNR, CDR2 FQNEAQ (reference sequence). CDR3 size: 17 residues. The V end lost 3 bases, the J end lost 0 bases, and 17 bases lay between the germline ends. The CDR3 DNA reads TGTGCCAGCAGCTTCTGGGGGAGGGGAGCTTCTAACTATGGCTACACCTTC. Its translation: CASSFWGRGASNYGYTF.

The rearrangement uses TRBV19 and TRBJ1-2; TRBD1 matches at 7 bases. The CDR3 contains 14 residues. Germline V CDR1 and CDR2: LNHDA, SQIVND (reference sequence). Losses at the gene ends were 0 bases for V and 7 bases for J; bases not matched to a gene: 5. The CDR3 DNA reads TGTGCCAGTAGTATAGAGAGACAGGGTCCTGGCTACACCTTC. Protein product: CASSIERQGPGYTF.

The J gene is TRBJ1-5, the V gene TRBV1. TRBV1 is a pseudogene segment. There are 17 residues in the CDR3. The CDR3 here is CTSSRGSRPHSNQPQHF. The DNA of the CDR3 is TGCACCAGCAGCCGAGGCTCCCGTCCCCATAGCAATCAGCCCCAGCATTTT.

This chain uses TRBV5-1 with TRBJ2-1, with D maybe TRBD2 (6 bases). The germline V gene encodes CDR1 SGHRS and CDR2 YFSETQ. V lost 1 base, J lost 3 bases, and 17 bases lay in between. The CDR3 runs 17 residues. The CDR3 spells CASSLSSSGGVYNEQFF. The CDR3, as DNA: TGCGCCAGCAGCTTGTCTAGCTCCGGAGGGGTCTACAATGAGCAGTTCTTC. The variable domain in full, completed from reference TRBV5-1 and TRBJ2-1, reads KAGVTQTPRYLIKTRGQQVTLSCSPISGHRSVSWYQQTPGQGLQFLFEYFSETQRNKGNFPGRFSGRQFSNSRSEMNVSTLELGDSALYLCASSLSSSGGVYNEQFFGPGTRLTVL.

The genes are TRBV12-3 or TRBV12-4 and TRBJ1-2; no clear D gene. V lost 3 bases and J lost 5, with 7 bases in between. This CDR3 has 12 residues. CDR3 nucleotides: TGTGCCAGCAGTTTTCTCGGTTATGGCTACACCTTC. Amino acid sequence: CASSFLGYGYTF.

The chain is built from TRBV7-2 and TRBJ2-1, with 8 bases that match TRBD1. The V and J ends lost 0 bases and 9 bases, in that order; junction bases with no gene match: 13. Germline CDR1 SGHTA, CDR2 FQGNSA. This CDR3 is 17 amino acids long. In DNA, the CDR3 is TGTGCCAGCAGCTTAGCCAACTCAGGGGGCGCAGCAGCTGAGCAGTTCTTC. Protein product: CASSLANSGGAAAEQFF.

The V call is TRBV5-1, the J call TRBJ2-3, with D tentatively TRBD2 (5 bases). Looked up from germline, CDR1 is SGHRS and CDR2 is YFSETQ. Trimming cost V 4 bases and J 4 bases, with 13 bases left between them. CDR3 length: 14 amino acids. CDR3: CASSPQSGSDTQYF. The CDR3 DNA is TGCGCCAGCAGCCCCCAGTCGGGGTCAGATACGCAGTATTTT.

CDR3 bases: TGTGCCAGCAGCTCCAACAAATCACAGGCCTATAGCAATCAGCCCCAGCATTTT. This gives the protein CASSSNKSQAYSNQPQHF. J is TRBJ1-5 and V is TRBV5-4; tentatively, D is TRBD1 (5 bases). The CDR3 has 18 residues. V was pared by 3 bases and J by 0 bases, with 19 bases between. Germline-derived CDR1 and CDR2 are SGHNT and YYREEE (reference sequence).

This clone was seen a handful of times. The rearrangement links TRBV24-1 to TRBJ1-5; D is uncertain. Between the trimmed V and J ends, which lost 4 bases and 7 bases, there was a span of 7 bases. The germline V gene encodes CDR1 KGHDR and CDR2 SFDVKD. The CDR3 covers 12 residues. CDR3 amino acids: CATSDYTQPQHF. The CDR3 bases are TGTGCCACCAGTGACTATACCCAGCCCCAGCATTTT.

The gene calls are TRBV7-9 and TRBJ1-2, with D perhaps TRBD1 (6 bases). The CDR3 covers 14 residues. The germline V and J ends were trimmed by 3 bases and 4 bases, with 12 bases remaining between them. CDR1 is SEHNR, CDR2 FQNEAQ, per germline (reference sequence). The CDR3 sequence: CASSLGPRGYGYTF. CDR3 in DNA: TGTGCCAGCAGCTTGGGCCCCAGGGGCTATGGCTACACCTTC.

V and J are TRBV6-2 or TRBV6-3 and TRBJ2-3; D is perhaps TRBD1 (5 bases). Germline V CDR1 and CDR2: MNHEY, SVGEGT. CDR3 length equals 13 residues. V lost 5 bases, J lost 7 bases, and 13 bases lay in between. CDR3 sequence: CASSQGPPNTQYF. DNA of the CDR3: TGTGCCAGCAGTCAGGGTCCCCCTAATACGCAGTATTTT.

This clone is a singleton in its sample. The genes are TRBV5-8 and TRBJ2-1, with TRBD2 identical over 7 bases. CDR3 length: 15 residues. The trim removed 4 bases at V and 4 bases at J, leaving 8 bases unmatched. CDR1 and CDR2 from the germline V gene are SGHTS and YDEGEE. The CDR3 here is CASSPPGLYYNEQFF. The CDR3 bases are TGTGCCAGCAGCCCCCCGGGACTATATTACAATGAGCAGTTCTTC.

The chain couples TRBV5-4 to TRBJ2-1; 10 nucleotides line up with TRBD2. Germline trimming cut 0 bases from V and 8 bases from J; bases unmatched to any gene: 5. This CDR3 is built from 15 residues. Germline CDR1 SGHNT, CDR2 YYREEE (reference sequence). The CDR3 DNA reads as TGTGCCAGCAGCTTGGCTTCTAGCGGGGGCTATGAGCAGTTCTTC. This sequence encodes CASSLASSGGYEQFF.

This clone was seen a few times. The rearrangement links TRBV19 to TRBJ2-7; D may be TRBD1 (5 bases). Germline values: CDR1 LNHDA, CDR2 SQIVND (reference sequence). The CDR3 has 17 amino acids. V was trimmed by 0 bases and J by 0 bases, leaving 15 bases between them. CDR3: CASSIDPSRESSYEQYF. DNA of the CDR3: TGTGCCAGTAGTATAGATCCCTCCAGGGAAAGCTCCTACGAGCAGTACTTC.